Listed below are T cell receptor beta chains from one sample, sequenced in a study of blood T cell repertoires in COVID-19. Clones were read by immunoSEQ multiplex PCR, and TCRdb kept only the in-frame ones, dropping some. The sample contains roughly 440,000 clones, approximately 88% of which appear only once. Sequenced: peripheral blood. These receptors were collected from a woman between 45 and 65 years old with COVID-19, enrolled during active disease. Both conserved end residues are part of each CDR3. D genes are given only for firm matches. Some rows mark clone size as missing; the rest say once, few, many or name a class of expanded clone.

TRBV18	TRBJ1-6	NA	NA	CASSREGVQGNSPLHF	TGTGCCAGCTCCCGAGAAGGAGTCCAGGGCAATTCACCCCTCCACTTT
TRBV10-3	TRBJ2-7	NA	NA	CAISIPTGYEQYF	TGTGCCATCAGTATCCCGACGGGCTACGAGCAGTACTTC
TRBV5-1	TRBJ2-7	NA	NA	CASSEGAPLEQYF	TGCGCCAGCAGCGAAGGGGCCCCCCTTGAGCAGTACTTC
TRBV11-2	TRBJ2-3	NA	TRBD2	CASSLGAGARGTQYF	TGTGCCAGCAGCTTAGGAGCGGGGGCTCGGGGGACGCAGTATTTT
TRBV5-5	TRBJ2-7	NA	NA	CASSLEAVAGAYEQYF	TGTGCCAGCAGCTTGGAAGCGGTGGCAGGAGCCTACGAGCAGTACTTC
TRBV6-6	TRBJ1-4	NA	TRBD1	CASSYSRGRNEKLFF	TGTGCCAGCAGTTACAGTAGGGGGCGGAATGAAAAACTGTTTTTT
TRBV29-1	TRBJ2-3	NA	NA	CSGRGGGTDTQYF	TGCAGCGGACGGGGCGGGGGCACAGATACGCAGTATTTT
TRBV6-6	TRBJ1-3	NA	NA	CASSYSRWESGNTIYF	TGTGCCAGCAGTTACTCGCGTTGGGAGTCTGGAAACACCATATATTTT
TRBV6-5	TRBJ1-2	NA	TRBD1	CASRLQGRNGYTF	TGTGCCAGCAGACTACAGGGGCGGAATGGCTACACCTTC
TRBV30	TRBJ1-2	NA	TRBD1	CALTTDRTNYGYTF	TGTGCCTTAACGACGGACAGGACCAACTATGGCTACACCTTC
TRBV16	TRBJ1-5	few	NA	CASSPDSSNQPQHF	TGTGCCAGCAGCCCGGACAGTAGCAATCAGCCCCAGCATTTT
TRBV27	TRBJ1-1	NA	NA	CASSLFGGGDMNTEAFF	TGTGCCAGCAGTTTATTTGGGGGAGGGGACATGAACACTGAAGCTTTCTTT
TRBV4-1	TRBJ2-6	NA	TRBD1	CASSQGDSSGANVLTF	TGCGCCAGCAGCCAGGGGGACAGCTCTGGGGCCAACGTCCTGACTTTC
TRBV20-1	TRBJ2-7	NA	NA	CSASVEARSYEQYF	TGCAGTGCTAGTGTGGAGGCTCGCTCCTACGAGCAGTACTTC
TRBV6-5	TRBJ1-1	NA	NA	CASSYSTGNTEAFF	TGTGCCAGCAGTTACTCGACGGGGAACACTGAAGCTTTCTTT
TRBV9	TRBJ2-2	NA	TRBD1	CASSVEPWDSQNTGELFF	TGTGCCAGCAGCGTAGAACCTTGGGACAGCCAGAACACCGGGGAGCTGTTTTTT
TRBV4-1	TRBJ1-2	NA	NA	CASSQDWGAYGYTF	TGCGCCAGCAGCCAAGATTGGGGAGCCTATGGCTACACCTTC
TRBV11-2	TRBJ2-1	NA	NA	CASSLAGIDVKNEQFF	TGTGCCAGCAGCTTAGCGGGGATAGATGTAAAGAATGAGCAGTTCTTC
TRBV6-5	TRBJ2-1	NA	TRBD1	CASSRTGYNEQFF	TGTGCCAGCAGTCGGACAGGTTACAATGAGCAGTTCTTC
TRBV5-8	TRBJ1-2	NA	TRBD1	CASSPRQGFGYTF	TGTGCCAGCAGCCCTAGACAGGGGTTTGGCTACACCTTC
TRBV5-1	TRBJ2-7	NA	TRBD1	CASSYGTGTYEQYF	TGCGCCAGCAGCTACGGGACAGGGACCTACGAGCAGTACTTC
TRBV5-1	TRBJ2-1	NA	TRBD1	CASSFQQGADNEQFF	TGCGCCAGCAGTTTCCAACAGGGGGCGGACAATGAGCAGTTCTTC
TRBV2	TRBJ2-7	NA	NA	CATQRRGGYEQYF	TGTGCCACGCAACGTAGAGGGGGCTACGAGCAGTACTTC
TRBV6-1	TRBJ2-7	NA	NA	CASSEKGTTYEQYF	TGTGCCAGCAGTGAAAAGGGGACAACCTACGAGCAGTACTTC
TRBV19	TRBJ1-2	NA	NA	CASRGDYGYTF	TGTGCCAGTAGAGGGGACTATGGCTACACCTTC
TRBV5-1	TRBJ1-2	NA	NA	CASSLDRDYGYTF	TGCGCCAGCAGCTTAGACCGGGACTATGGCTACACCTTC
TRBV19	TRBJ2-3	NA	NA	CASSIGAGSTDTQYF	TGTGCCAGTAGTATAGGGGCAGGGAGCACAGATACGCAGTATTTT
TRBV28	TRBJ2-5	NA	NA	CASSSTGQETQYF	TGTGCCAGCAGCTCGACAGGCCAAGAGACCCAGTACTTC
TRBV5-4	TRBJ1-3	NA	NA	CASSLGVASGNTIYF	TGTGCCAGCAGCTTGGGGGTAGCCTCTGGAAACACCATATATTTT
TRBV3-1/TRBV3-2	TRBJ1-1	NA	TRBD1	CASSQGQTGVGTEAFF	TGTGCCAGCAGCCAAGGGCAGACAGGGGTGGGTACTGAAGCTTTCTTT
TRBV11-2	TRBJ2-3	NA	NA	CASSSVGPARLGVYF	TGTGCCAGCAGCTCCGTAGGCCCGGCGAGACTCGGGGTGTATTTT
TRBV12-3/TRBV12-4	TRBJ1-2	NA	TRBD1	CASSRTGEGYTF	TGTGCCAGCAGTAGGACAGGGGAAGGCTACACCTTC
TRBV6-2/TRBV6-3	TRBJ2-3	NA	TRBD1	CASSVPGQGGTDTQYF	TGTGCCAGCAGCGTACCGGGACAGGGCGGCACAGATACGCAGTATTTT
TRBV20-1	TRBJ2-3	NA	NA	CSARSSDTQYF	TGCAGTGCTAGATCATCAGATACGCAGTATTTT
TRBV19	TRBJ1-5	NA	NA	CASAGRLYSNQPQHF	TGTGCCAGCGCGGGACGGCTCTATAGCAATCAGCCCCAGCATTTT
TRBV5-1	TRBJ1-6	NA	TRBD1	CASSLGRDSYNSPLHF	TGCGCCAGCAGCTTGGGGAGGGACAGCTATAATTCACCCCTCCACTTT
TRBV2	TRBJ2-2	NA	NA	CASIGTDNTGELFF	TGTGCCAGCATAGGGACTGATAACACCGGGGAGCTGTTTTTT
TRBV10-3	TRBJ1-1	NA	NA	CAISEEGSDTEAFF	TGTGCCATCAGTGAAGAGGGATCAGACACTGAAGCTTTCTTT
TRBV3-1/TRBV3-2	TRBJ1-2	once	NA	CASSLMGGEGYTF	TGTGCCAGCAGCCTCATGGGGGGTGAAGGCTACACCTTC
TRBV10-3	TRBJ2-7	NA	NA	CAISESGIGEEQYF	TGTGCCATCAGTGAGTCGGGGATAGGGGAAGAGCAGTACTTC